This entry describes one T cell receptor beta chain. The table lists this clonotype with many counts. Its binding antigen is unknown. No qualities accompany the bases; no much larger clone lies one base away. Trimming costs V 5 bases and J 0 bases, and their ends lie 23 bases apart. Based on the germline V gene, the CDR1 and CDR2 sequences are SGHDT and YYEEEE. From its cysteine to its phenylalanine, the CDR3 spans 18 amino acids. Left in the record is the CDR3 DNA by itself, 54 bases read in frame from the first base. This entry comes from a study of T cell repertoires in cytomegalovirus infection (dated by TCRdb to the late 2010s). At the level of the whole study: The HLA type of each donor mattered for the analysis, because public TCR beta signatures pointed to carriage of CMV infection along with the matching HLA type.

What the study reported, not specific to this receptor: The ex vivo response was dominated by HLA-C-restricted CMV-specific TCR beta clonotypes, and the single most frequent clonotype in two of eight donors was supplied by these HLA-C-restricted clonotypes. In both this cohort and an independent cohort of several hundred donors, the cumulative frequency of public TCR beta family members distinguished carriers of CMV infection plus the relevant HLA type.

Sequencing was carried out with an Illumina HiSeq 1500. The public sequencing data were trimmed at Q25 with fastp and processed into clonotypes with MiXCR by TCRdb, which kept only in-frame beta chains. Each CDR3 protein gets just one entry, which takes the most common genes and DNA from the rows behind it. The sample table records almost 300,000 distinct CDR3 sequences; 8% to 10% of these occur just once. Approximately 2.4% of the sample is taken by the ten largest. The sequence links TRBV5-6 to TRBJ1-1; there is no confident call for the D gene. The source material was PBMCs. The sequence was obtained from a human donor in good health (CMV status not recorded). Some clones in this sample may be carry-over from other donors' samples. The CDR3 here reads CASSLYRYLPRMNTEAFF. The sequenced DNA is TGTGCCAGCAGTTTATATCGGTATCTTCCGAGGATGAACACTGAAGCTTTCTTT.